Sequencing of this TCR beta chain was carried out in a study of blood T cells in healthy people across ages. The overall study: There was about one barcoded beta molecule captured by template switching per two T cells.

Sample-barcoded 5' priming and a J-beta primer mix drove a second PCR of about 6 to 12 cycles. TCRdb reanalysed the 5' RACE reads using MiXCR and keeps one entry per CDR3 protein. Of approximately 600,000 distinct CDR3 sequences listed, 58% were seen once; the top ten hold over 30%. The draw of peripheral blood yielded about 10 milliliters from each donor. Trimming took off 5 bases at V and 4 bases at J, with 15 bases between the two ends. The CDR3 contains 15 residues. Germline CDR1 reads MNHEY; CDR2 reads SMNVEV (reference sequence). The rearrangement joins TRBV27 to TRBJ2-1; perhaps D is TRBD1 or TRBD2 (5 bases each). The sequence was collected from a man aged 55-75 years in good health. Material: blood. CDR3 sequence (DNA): TGTGCCAGCAGTCGGGGACCTCCTAATTACAATGAGCAGTTCTTC. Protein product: CASSRGPPNYNEQFF.